What follows are 6 T cell receptor beta chains derived from one specimen sequenced in a study of Graves' ophthalmopathy and Graves' hyperthyroidism (dated by TCRdb to about 2018). The reads were generated on an Illumina HiSeq 2000. TCR beta CDR3 regions were amplified from RNA transcripts for repertoire sequencing. A first-round RT-PCR used HTBI primers with the Qiagen OneStep RT-PCR kit, followed by a second-round multiplex PCR, size selection and purification. TCRdb trimmed the raw reads at Q25, called clones with MiXCR and kept productive beta chains. Every entry covers one CDR3 protein and lists the most common genes and DNA from its rows. The sample includes 300,000 to 350,000 distinct CDR3 sequences, with roughly 15% observed a single time. The top ten clones comprise approximately 13% of the sample. The specimen was peripheral blood. The receptor source for this set is an adult man with Graves' ophthalmopathy.

This clonotype came up many times. The CDR3 sequence is CASTTTRFSGRFGGELFF. The DNA of the CDR3 is TGTGCCAGCACCACTACACGCTTTAGCGGGAGGTTCGGCGGGGAGCTGTTTTTT. The chain links TRBV6-2 or TRBV6-3 to TRBJ2-2, with TRBD2 matching over 10 bases. Germline loops: CDR1 MNHEY, CDR2 SVGEGT. This CDR3 comprises 18 residues. Trimming took 7 bases from V and 7 from J; bases not matched to a gene: 18.

This clonotype was seen many times. V gene TRBV27 combines with J gene TRBJ1-6; possibly TRBD1 for D (5 bases). Trimming pared 3 bases from V and 8 bases from J, leaving 11 bases between. This CDR3 comprises 14 residues. CDR1 and CDR2 (germline): MNHEY, SMNVEV (reference sequence). Here the CDR3 reads CASSLPGSYSPLHF. The DNA for the CDR3 is TGTGCCAGCAGTTTGCCAGGGTCTTATTCACCCCTCCACTTT.

This clonotype has ten or more counts. The rearrangement uses TRBV25-1 and TRBJ1-2; TRBD1 is a possible D gene (5 bases). With 1 base removed from V and 7 bases from J, the gap between germline ends came to 16 bases. CDR1 is MGHDK and CDR2 is SYGVNS in the germline V gene. This CDR3 spans 15 amino acids. In nucleotides, the CDR3 is TGTGCCAGCAGTGAATGGGGGACCCCTTCTGGTGGCTACACCTTC. Amino acids: CASSEWGTPSGGYTF.

This clonotype was seen repeatedly, ten times or more. The V call is TRBV20-1, the J call TRBJ2-7; 8 bases fit TRBD1. V shed 3 bases and J 0 bases; nucleotides not matched to a gene: 7. This CDR3 contains 15 residues. CDR1 and CDR2 (germline): DFQATT, SNEGSKA (reference sequence). CDR3 sequence reads: CSASTLGTGSYEQYF. The CDR3 coding sequence is TGCAGTGCTAGCACGCTTGGGACAGGCTCCTACGAGCAGTACTTC.

This clonotype was counted at least ten times. This sequence joins TRBV7-9 and TRBJ1-6; 11 bases align to TRBD1. The length of the CDR3 is 17 residues. Per germline, CDR1 SEHNR and CDR2 FQNEAQ (reference sequence). The J segment lost 5 bases and the V segment lost 1 base, leaving 4 bases of the junction unmatched. The CDR3 DNA reads as TGTGCCAGCAGCTTAGGGACAGGGGGCAGGGATAATTCACCCCTCCACTTT. Its protein product is CASSLGTGGRDNSPLHF.

This clonotype was picked up many times. The V and J genes are TRBV29-1 and TRBJ2-7; 7 bases line up with TRBD2. This CDR3 spans 11 amino acids. Germline V gene sequence: CDR1 SQVTM, CDR2 ANQGSEA. V gave up 4 bases and J gave up 11 bases; unmatched junction bases: 8. The CDR3 protein is CSVGEGDSEYF. The CDR3 DNA reads as TGCAGCGTTGGGGAGGGAGACTCGGAGTACTTC.